This T cell receptor beta chain was identified during a study of T cells after yellow fever vaccination (dated by TCRdb to between 2018 and 2021). Turning to the overall study: The SMART-Seq v4 Ultra Low Input RNA kit was used to prepare libraries from fractions with low cell numbers. To track T-cell clones before and after primary and booster YFV17D yellow fever vaccination, bulk TCR alpha and beta repertoires were sequenced longitudinally. The cohort comprised two healthy male donors, one aged 18 to 30 and one aged 30 to 40 years. Blood samples were taken at several timepoints before and after primary and secondary immunization, and bulk PBMC replicates and cell subsets were isolated.

The full study reports these points: A small share of clonotypes occurred in both CD4 and CD8 compartments, likely arising from convergent recombination. After the booster, most of the clones that had expanded following primary vaccination were detected again (almost 98% of CD4 and around 88% of CD8), which suggests that memory was broadly maintained. Compared with the primary T-cell response, the secondary T-cell response was weaker but faster, peaking on day 5 rather than day 15. Computational filtering was needed because FACS-sorted repertoires could contain abundant contaminating clonotypes from the bulk population. Because only a couple of donors were included in the study, the extent to which the findings can be generalized is limited.

This clonotype has a handful of counts. Its antigen specificity is not known. Per-base quality was not reported, and no clone a single base away is much larger than it. Synthesis of TCR cDNA relied on 5'RACE template switching, a step that introduced a universal primer site along with unique molecular identifiers. cDNA synthesis was primed from both the TCR alpha and TCR beta constant segments. Library amplification used two PCR steps, and the second PCR step added sample barcodes and sequencing adapters. Libraries were sequenced on Illumina HiSeq 2500 (2x100 bp) or NovaSeq (2x150 bp). Per the original workflow: MIGEC was used to demultiplex reads and collapse the reads into UMI consensus sequences, and MiXCR was used for V(D)J alignment. Vaccine-responding clonotypes were identified with edgeR using replicate PBMC samples, with FDR below 0.01 and a log2 fold change above 5 up to day 15 being required. Each bulk clonotype received a CD4 or CD8 identity based on whether the sequenced CD4 or CD8 repertoire contained that clonotype at higher abundance. In TCRdb, the public reads were trimmed at Q25 with fastp and aligned with MiXCR, with productive beta chains retained. Each entry merges the rows of one CDR3 protein and shows their most common DNA and genes. The V and J calls and clone size are TCRdb's, not the authors'. For this sample the table gives 500,000 to 650,000 distinct CDR3 sequences, of which roughly an eighth were detected only once. 14% to 15% of the sample rests with the top ten.

The treatment or condition label on this specimen signifies: live attenuated yellow fever vaccine strain. Two biological replicates of bulk PBMCs were collected at each blood-draw timepoint. PBMCs were isolated from peripheral blood using a standard Ficoll-Paque protocol. RNA was extracted with TriZol from bulk PBMCs, CD4 and CD8 fractions, and dextramer-positive and dextramer-negative fractions. The germline V gene yields MGHRA for CDR1 and YSYEKL for CDR2. Trimming at the junction amounts to 6 bases on V and 0 bases on J, and the germline ends lie 17 bases apart. The CDR3 starts with the cysteine, ends with the phenylalanine, and has 17 residues. The only DNA kept is the CDR3, 51 bases in frame from the first base.

The chain is assembled from TRBV4-1 and TRBJ2-2; TRBD2 is possibly the D segment (6 matching bases). This receptor was taken from a man younger than 45 who received the YFV17D yellow fever vaccine. The specimen was PBMCs, collected on the day of the yellow fever booster vaccination. CDR3 region: CASRQSPGSTNTGELFF. Here is the DNA: TGCGCCAGCAGGCAGTCCCCCGGGAGTACGAACACCGGGGAGCTGTTTTTT.